The 26 T cell receptor beta chains below come from one sample, sequenced in a study of CD4 T cells in relation to SARS-CoV-2 and coronaviruses. Antigen specificity for these receptors is unknown. The table came from immunoSEQ multiplex PCR; TCRdb's copy has only in-frame clones and leaves some out. The sample records around 12,000 clones, approximately 82% being singletons. Unexposed donor CD4+ T cells date from 2011-2018, before the COVID-19 pandemic. The cells were cultured for about ten days before CD4+ T cells were isolated. Sequenced input: CD4+ T cells from PBMCs, cultured in vitro. The receptors derive from a human donor in good health.

The gene calls are TRBV6-2 or TRBV6-3 and TRBJ1-2; tentative D call: TRBD1 (6 bases). The V end lost 5 bases, the J end lost 1 base, and 11 bases lay between the germline ends. The CDR3 totals 14 residues. Germline values: CDR1 MNHEY, CDR2 SVGEGT. For the CDR3, the DNA is TGTGCCAGCAGTAGACGGACAGATAACTATGGCTACACCTTC. Protein product: CASSRRTDNYGYTF.

Here the CDR3 reads CASSSQGSGEKLFF. CDR3 DNA sequence: TGTGCCAGCTCCTCACAGGGTTCAGGTGAAAAACTGTTTTTT. The chain is built from TRBV18 and TRBJ1-4, with D maybe TRBD1 (6 bases). V gave up 6 bases and J gave up 7 bases, with 15 bases separating them. CDR3 size: 14 residues. Germline assignment: CDR1 KGHSH and CDR2 LQKENI. The variable domain in full, completed from reference TRBV18 and TRBJ1-4, reads NAGVMQNPRHLVRRRGQEARLRCSPMKGHSHVYWYRQLPEEGLKFMVYLQKENIIDESGMPKERFSAEFPKEGPSILRIQQVVRGDSAAYFCASSSQGSGEKLFFGSGTQLSVL.

The rearrangement links TRBV30 to TRBJ1-5; 8 bases fit TRBD1. V trimming: 8 bases; J trimming: 3 bases; junction bases outside the gene matches: 9. CDR3 length equals 14 residues. Germline V gives CDR1 GTSNPN, CDR2 SVGIG (reference sequence). CDR3 amino acids: CAAKTGVANQPQHF. CDR3 nucleotide sequence: TGTGCCGCCAAGACAGGGGTGGCCAATCAGCCCCAGCATTTT. Based on the CDR3 plus reference TRBV30 and TRBJ1-5, the full variable domain is SQTIHQWPATLVQPVGSPLSLECTVEGTSNPNLYWYRQAAGRGLQLLFYSVGIGQISSEVPQNLSASRPQDRQFILSSKKLLLSDSGFYLCAAKTGVANQPQHFGDGTRLSIL.

This chain uses TRBV3-1 (or the pseudogene TRBV3-2) with TRBJ2-7, with TRBD1 matching over 8 bases. This CDR3 is 15 amino acids long. The J segment lost 3 bases and the V segment lost 0 bases, leaving 4 bases of the junction unmatched. Germline CDR1 and CDR2: LGHDT and YNNKEL (reference sequence). Here the CDR3 DNA reads TGTGCCAGCAGCCAAGATCACACAGGGGGCTACGAGCAGTACTTC. It is translated as CASSQDHTGGYEQYF.

V usage is TRBV5-6 and J usage is TRBJ2-5; D call uncertain. Germline V lookup: CDR1 SGHDT, CDR2 YYEEEE. The V end lost 0 bases, the J end lost 2 bases, and 5 bases lay between the germline ends. The CDR3 has 13 residues. In DNA form, the CDR3 reads TGTGCCAGCAGCTTGGTTGGGCAAGAGACCCAGTACTTC. It yields the protein CASSLVGQETQYF. Using reference TRBV5-6 and TRBJ2-5 for the parts outside the CDR3, the full variable domain is DAGVTQSPTHLIKTRGQQVTLRCSPKSGHDTVSWYQQALGQGPQFIFQYYEEEERQRGNFPDRFSGHQFPNYSSELNVNALLLGDSALYLCASSLVGQETQYFGPGTRLLVL.

This clone was seen a handful of times. The CDR3 spells CASTEDRGWLGYTF. The DNA for the CDR3 is TGTGCCAGCACCGAGGACAGGGGGTGGCTTGGCTACACCTTC. The J gene is TRBJ1-2, the V gene TRBV6-5; 10 bases are a match to TRBD1. The CDR3 extends over 14 amino acids. With 7 bases clipped from V and 7 bases from J, the junction kept 9 bases outside the gene matches. CDR1 is MNHEY and CDR2 is SVGAGI in the germline V gene.

The genes are TRBV5-4 and TRBJ1-6, with D uncertain. The V and J ends lost 0 bases and 4 bases respectively, with 8 bases between them. This CDR3 is built from 15 residues. Germline assignment: CDR1 SGHNT and CDR2 YYREEE (reference sequence). CDR3: CASSLVGRYNSPLHF. As DNA, the CDR3 is TGTGCCAGCAGCTTGGTTGGTCGGTATAATTCACCCCTCCACTTT.

This clone counts as medium-sized. The chain links TRBV19 to TRBJ1-4; D is unresolved. Trimming pared 10 bases from V and 7 bases from J, leaving 13 bases between. The CDR3 is 12 amino acids. Germline CDR1 reads LNHDA; CDR2 reads SQIVND (reference sequence). The CDR3 sequence: CATGWVGEKLFF. CDR3 DNA: TGTGCCACAGGATGGGTTGGTGAAAAACTGTTTTTT.

This rearrangement joins TRBV5-1 to TRBJ2-3; 7 positions match TRBD2. The V gene end was trimmed by 3 bases and the J gene end by 1 base; junction bases not matched to a gene: 5. This CDR3 spans 15 amino acids. The germline CDR1 and CDR2 sequences are SGHRS and YFSETQ. The CDR3 protein is CASSSGGRRTDTQYF. The DNA for the CDR3 is TGCGCCAGCAGCTCGGGCGGGAGACGCACAGATACGCAGTATTTT.

The chain carries TRBV10-3 and TRBJ2-6; D is undetermined. The CDR3 is 15 residues long. The V gene lost 7 bases and the J gene lost 0 bases, with 10 bases spanning the gap. Germline V gives CDR1 ENHRY, CDR2 SYGVKD. In DNA form, the CDR3 reads TGTGCCATCATGGACCCGCACTCTGGGGCCAACGTCCTGACTTTC. Its translation is CAIMDPHSGANVLTF.

V usage is TRBV23-1 and J usage is TRBJ1-1, with D uncertain. TRBV23-1 is reported as an ORF; its role is uncertain. V gave up 3 bases and J gave up 0 bases, with 11 bases separating them. The CDR3 loop spans 15 amino acids. The CDR3 loop reads CASSQYRGLNTEAFF. In nucleotides, the CDR3 is TGCGCCAGCAGTCAGTACAGAGGGCTGAACACTGAAGCTTTCTTT.

The V gene is TRBV7-2, the J gene TRBJ2-3, with 8 nucleotides matching TRBD2. CDR3 length: 14 amino acids. Germline V gene lookup returns CDR1 SGHTA and CDR2 FQGNSA. V lost 6 bases, J lost 5 bases, and 7 bases stayed unmatched. The CDR3 DNA reads as TGTGCCAGCAGGCGACCGGGGGGGATAGATACGCAGTATTTT. Translated, it gives CASRRPGGIDTQYF. The variable domain in full, completed from reference TRBV7-2 and TRBJ2-3, reads GAGVSQSPSNKVTEKGKDVELRCDPISGHTALYWYRQSLGQGLEFLIYFQGNSAPDKSGLPSDRFSAERTGGSVSTLTIQRTQQEDSAVYLCASRRPGGIDTQYFGPGTRLTVL.

The rearrangement links TRBV19 to TRBJ2-5; D is possibly TRBD1 (6 bases). This CDR3 has 15 amino acids. Trimming removed 1 base from V and 4 bases from J, with 13 bases in between. CDR1 and CDR2 from the germline V gene are LNHDA and SQIVND (reference sequence). CDR3 sequence: CASSIGGGVGETQYF. The CDR3 DNA is TGTGCCAGTAGTATAGGAGGGGGAGTAGGAGAGACCCAGTACTTC.

The chain employs TRBV29-1 and TRBJ2-3; TRBD2 matches 9 bases. CDR3 length: 15 amino acids. From germline, CDR1 is SQVTM and CDR2 ANQGSEA. The V gene end was trimmed by 7 bases and the J gene end by 0 bases; junction bases not matched to a gene: 8. CDR3 in amino acids: CSAGSLAGSTDTQYF. The CDR3 DNA reads as TGCAGCGCCGGGTCCCTAGCGGGGAGCACAGATACGCAGTATTTT.

The CDR3 nucleotides read TGTGCCAGCAGCTTAGATCTGGTGAATGAGCAGTTCTTC. Protein product: CASSLDLVNEQFF. The chain couples TRBV11-2 to TRBJ2-1; no clear D. The V and J ends lost 0 bases and 7 bases respectively, with 7 bases between them. The germline gives CDR1 SGHAT, CDR2 FQNNGV. The CDR3 consists of 13 residues.

The CDR3 nucleotides are TGTGCCAGCAGCCCCACCCTCGGTTTTCGAGATACGCAGTATTTT. It encodes CASSPTLGFRDTQYF. V is TRBV3-1 (or the pseudogene TRBV3-2) and J is TRBJ2-3; no firm D call. This CDR3 has 15 residues. Trimming left V 4 bases short and J 5 bases short, with 16 bases between. The V gene's germline CDR1 is LGHDT and CDR2 YNNKEL (reference sequence).

The chain uses TRBV6-5 and TRBJ2-7; TRBD1 agrees at 7 bases. The CDR3 is 15 amino acids. Germline V gene sequence: CDR1 MNHEY, CDR2 SVGAGI. J gave up 4 bases and V 0 bases, and 6 bases lay outside the gene matches. The CDR3 sequence: CASSYSRDSIYEQYF. As DNA, the CDR3 is TGTGCCAGCAGTTACTCGAGGGACAGCATATACGAGCAGTACTTC.

The chain's CDR3 is CASSIGQMNTEAFF. The CDR3 bases are TGTGCCAGTAGTATAGGACAGATGAACACTGAAGCTTTCTTT. The rearrangement uses TRBV19 and TRBJ1-1; possibly TRBD1 for D (5 bases). The CDR3 has 14 residues. The V gene's germline CDR1 is LNHDA and CDR2 SQIVND (reference sequence). V lost 1 base and J 0 bases, leaving 6 bases between the germline ends.

The gene calls are TRBV19 and TRBJ2-2, with TRBD1 as a possible D gene (6 bases). The CDR3 has 15 residues. The germline V gene has CDR1 LNHDA and CDR2 SQIVND (reference sequence). Deletions cut 3 bases from V and 3 bases from J, with 11 bases between. In DNA, the CDR3 is TGTGCCAGTAGTATCAGGGGACGGGACACCGGGGAGCTGTTTTTT. It specifies CASSIRGRDTGELFF.

The chain has TRBV3-1 (or the pseudogene TRBV3-2) and TRBJ2-3; D unclear. V was trimmed by 0 bases and J by 1 base, leaving 8 bases between them. The CDR3 spans 15 residues. Germline CDR1 LGHDT, CDR2 YNNKEL (reference sequence). CDR3 sequence reads: CASSQERSRTDTQYF. The CDR3 bases are TGTGCCAGCAGCCAAGAGCGGTCCCGCACAGATACGCAGTATTTT.

This clone was seen only a few times. The chain joins TRBV27 to TRBJ1-2; 7 nucleotides line up with TRBD1. Germline CDR1 and CDR2: MNHEY and SMNVEV (reference sequence). This CDR3 spans 13 amino acids. V was pared by 5 bases and J by 4 bases, with 4 bases of the junction left unmatched. Written as DNA, the CDR3 is TGTGCCAGCAGTCCAGGGACAGTCTATGGCTACACCTTC. Translated, it gives CASSPGTVYGYTF.

The V and J genes are TRBV5-1 and TRBJ2-2; TRBD2 is a possible D gene (5 bases). CDR1 SGHRS and CDR2 YFSETQ come from the germline V gene. Trimming took off 2 bases at V and 3 bases at J, with 20 bases between the two ends. The CDR3 has 18 residues. The CDR3 loop reads CASSFYGQASRDTGELFF. The DNA of the CDR3 is TGCGCCAGCAGCTTTTATGGGCAGGCATCGAGGGACACCGGGGAGCTGTTTTTT.

V and J are TRBV28 and TRBJ2-1; D not certain. Germline V gives CDR1 MDHEN, CDR2 SYDVKM. V was shortened by 2 bases and J by 11 bases, with 10 bases between the two germline ends. The CDR3 covers 12 residues. In nucleotides, the CDR3 is TGTGCCAGCAGTTTAATCCCTCCAAAGCAGTTCTTC. Residues: CASSLIPPKQFF.

The V gene is TRBV6-6, the J gene TRBJ2-5; D unclear. V was trimmed by 7 bases and J by 5 bases, leaving 17 bases between them. The CDR3 is 14 amino acids. Germline CDR1 is MNHNY and CDR2 is SVGAGI (reference sequence). For the CDR3, the DNA is TGTGCCAGCACCAGTGCCGTTCAGTATGAGACCCAGTACTTC. Amino acids: CASTSAVQYETQYF.

The CDR3 region is CASSSPGLAGGSDTQYF. The CDR3 nucleotides are TGTGCCAGCAGTTCCCCGGGACTAGCGGGGGGGTCAGATACGCAGTATTTT. This chain joins TRBV6-2 or TRBV6-3 and TRBJ2-3; TRBD2 aligns across 16 bases. The ends lost 4 bases at V and 4 bases at J; junction bases unmatched: 5. Germline V CDR1 and CDR2: MNHEY, SVGEGT. There are 17 residues in the CDR3.

This clone was detected a few times. The chain links TRBV4-1 to TRBJ1-5; D may be TRBD1 (5 bases). Germline V lookup: CDR1 MGHRA, CDR2 YSYEKL. Trimming left V 0 bases short and J 7 bases short, with 16 bases between. The CDR3 runs to 16 residues. CDR3 nucleotides: TGCGCCAGCAGCCAAGAGGACCCTTTTGGGGGGCAGCCCCAGCATTTT. Protein product: CASSQEDPFGGQPQHF.